Following are 12 T cell receptor beta chains from one sample sequenced in a study of blood T cell repertoires in COVID-19. Profiled with immunoSEQ multiplex PCR; TCRdb holds only in-frame clones, not every one. The table lists around 100,000 clones, about 81% of them singletons. The specimen was peripheral blood. These receptors all come from a man between 65 and 79 years old with acute or convalescent COVID-19.

The chain joins TRBV10-2 to TRBJ1-2, with 10 nucleotides matching TRBD1. Trimming cost V 3 bases and J 3 bases; bases outside gene matches: 7. In germline, CDR1 is WSHSY, CDR2 SAAADI. The CDR3 totals 16 residues. The CDR3 DNA reads as TGCGCCAGCAGTGAATCACAGACAGGGGGCGACTATGGCTACACCTTC. Amino acid sequence: CASSESQTGGDYGYTF.

The CDR3, as DNA: TGCAGCGTCCGAGTGAACCCCGGGCCCGGGGGGATGGAGCAGTTCTTC. Its protein product is CSVRVNPGPGGMEQFF. The chain joins TRBV29-1 to TRBJ2-1; TRBD2 agrees at 7 bases. The length of the CDR3 is 16 residues. Trimming removed 6 bases from V and 10 bases from J; junction bases left unmatched: 21. Germline-derived CDR1 and CDR2 are SQVTM and ANQGSEA.

This chain uses TRBV5-4 with TRBJ1-1, with a weak D call TRBD1 (5 bases). CDR3 length: 14 amino acids. Between the trimmed V and J ends, which lost 5 bases and 0 bases, there was a span of 11 bases. The germline V gene has CDR1 SGHNT and CDR2 YYREEE (reference sequence). As DNA, the CDR3 is TGTGCCAGCAGGTCGACAGACATGAACACTGAAGCTTTCTTT. Translation: CASRSTDMNTEAFF.

This chain uses TRBV28 with TRBJ1-5; D is ambiguous. CDR1 MDHEN and CDR2 SYDVKM come from the germline V gene. The CDR3 length is 12 residues. Trimming removed 6 bases from V and 9 bases from J, with 12 bases in between. CDR3 amino acids: CASSNSQRPQHF. CDR3 bases: TGTGCCAGCAGCAACTCCCAACGGCCCCAGCATTTT.

The CDR3 region has the DNA TGTGCCAGCAGTTTCGGACAGAATCAGCCCCAGCATTTT. It is translated as CASSFGQNQPQHF. The chain combines TRBV28 with TRBJ1-5, with D possibly TRBD1 on 6 matching bases. The V gene's germline CDR1 is MDHEN and CDR2 SYDVKM. This CDR3 comprises 13 residues. Trimming removed 3 bases from V and 4 bases from J, with 7 bases in between.

The genes are TRBV20-1 and TRBJ1-5; 8 positions agree with TRBD1. The V and J ends lost 3 bases and 4 bases, in that order; junction bases with no gene match: 8. The CDR3 length is 15 residues. Germline V gives CDR1 DFQATT, CDR2 SNEGSKA (reference sequence). CDR3 DNA: TGCAGTGCTAGTGGCCTGGACAGGGTGAATCAGCCCCAGCATTTT. This codes for CSASGLDRVNQPQHF.

This clone was found once. This chain uses TRBV12-5 with TRBJ1-1; a weak D match, TRBD1 (5 bases). The V end lost 4 bases, the J end lost 1 base, and 10 bases lay between the germline ends. The CDR3 consists of 14 residues. Per the germline V gene, CDR1 is LGHNT and CDR2 is FRNRAP. CDR3: CASGWGLSNTEAFF. In DNA form, the CDR3 reads TGTGCTAGTGGTTGGGGCCTCTCGAACACTGAAGCTTTCTTT. The full variable domain, in which reference TRBV12-5 and TRBJ1-1 provide the parts outside the CDR3, is DARVTQTPRHKVTEMGQEVTMRCQPILGHNTVFWYRQTMMQGLELLAYFRNRAPLDDSGMPKDRFSAEMPDATLATLKIQPSEPRDSAVYFCASGWGLSNTEAFFGQGTRLTVV.

The chain uses TRBV6-1 and TRBJ2-1, with D possibly being TRBD2 (5 bases). In germline, CDR1 is MNHNS, CDR2 SASEGT. The CDR3 loop spans 19 amino acids. V lost 3 bases, J lost 4 bases, and 25 bases lay in between. The CDR3 bases are TGTGCCAGCAGTGAGGTGAGGTTACGGCTAGAGGGCCGATACAATGAGCAGTTCTTC. This translates into CASSEVRLRLEGRYNEQFF.

This clone was detected only a few times. This chain connects TRBV3-1 (or the pseudogene TRBV3-2) to TRBJ2-7; TRBD1 agrees at 8 bases. The CDR3 consists of 14 residues. V lost 4 bases to trimming and J lost 2 bases; unmatched junction nucleotides: 4. Germline loops: CDR1 LGHDT, CDR2 YNNKEL (reference sequence). The CDR3 region is CASSPDRATYEQYF. In DNA form, the CDR3 reads TGTGCCAGCAGCCCGGACAGGGCCACCTACGAGCAGTACTTC.

The chain links TRBV21-1 to TRBJ1-2; no DNA check was done on the table's D call, TRBD1. TRBV21-1 corresponds to a pseudogene. CDR3 size: 17 residues. The CDR3 is CASSKAGSRGPNYGYTF. The CDR3 nucleotides read TGTGCCAGCAGCAAAGCGGGGTCAAGGGGCCCTAACTATGGCTACACCTTC.

This chain joins TRBV19 and TRBJ1-6; D may be TRBD1 (5 bases). Germline values: CDR1 LNHDA, CDR2 SQIVND (reference sequence). The CDR3 loop spans 14 amino acids. V dropped 6 bases and J dropped 4 bases, with 10 bases sitting between them. The CDR3 sequence: CASRLTAYNSPLHF. For the CDR3, the DNA is TGTGCCAGTAGACTGACAGCTTATAATTCACCCCTCCACTTT.

The gene calls are TRBV3-1 (or the pseudogene TRBV3-2) and TRBJ1-6; D gene uncertain. Germline CDR1 reads LGHDT; CDR2 reads YNNKEL (reference sequence). CDR3 size: 13 residues. The V end was cut by 4 bases, the J end by 7 bases, with 8 bases between. Here the CDR3 DNA reads TGTGCCAGCAGCCCCTGGGAGAATTCACCCCTCCACTTT. Residues: CASSPWENSPLHF.